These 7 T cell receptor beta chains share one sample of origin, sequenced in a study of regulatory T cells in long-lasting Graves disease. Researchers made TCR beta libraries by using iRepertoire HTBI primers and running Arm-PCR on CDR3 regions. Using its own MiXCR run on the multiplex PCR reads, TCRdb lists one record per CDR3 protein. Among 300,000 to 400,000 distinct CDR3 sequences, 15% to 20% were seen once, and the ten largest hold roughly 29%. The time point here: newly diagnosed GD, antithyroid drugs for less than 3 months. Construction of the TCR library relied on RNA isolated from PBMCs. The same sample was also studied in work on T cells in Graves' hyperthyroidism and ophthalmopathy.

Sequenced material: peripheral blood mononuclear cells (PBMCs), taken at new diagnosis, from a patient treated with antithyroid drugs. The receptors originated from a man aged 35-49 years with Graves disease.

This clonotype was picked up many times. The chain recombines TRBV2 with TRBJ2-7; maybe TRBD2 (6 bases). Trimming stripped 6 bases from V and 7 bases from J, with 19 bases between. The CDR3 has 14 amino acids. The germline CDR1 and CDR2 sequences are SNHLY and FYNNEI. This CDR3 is CASRETSNSLEQYF. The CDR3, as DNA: TGTGCCAGCAGGGAGACTAGTAATTCGTTGGAGCAGTACTTC.

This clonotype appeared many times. This CDR3 is CASSEVGGIEQYF. The CDR3 coding sequence is TGTGCCAGCAGTGAAGTAGGTGGGATCGAGCAGTACTTC. This chain uses TRBV6-1 with TRBJ2-7; D call uncertain. There are 13 residues in the CDR3. The V end lost 1 base, the J end lost 6 bases, and 10 bases lay between the germline ends. Per germline, CDR1 MNHNS and CDR2 SASEGT.

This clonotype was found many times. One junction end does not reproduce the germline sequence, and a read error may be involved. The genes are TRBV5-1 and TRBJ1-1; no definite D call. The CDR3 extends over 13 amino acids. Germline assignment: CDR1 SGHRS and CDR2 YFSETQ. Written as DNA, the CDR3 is TGTGCCAGCAGCTTAGAGTTGAACACTGAAGCTTTCTTT. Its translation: CASSLELNTEAFF.

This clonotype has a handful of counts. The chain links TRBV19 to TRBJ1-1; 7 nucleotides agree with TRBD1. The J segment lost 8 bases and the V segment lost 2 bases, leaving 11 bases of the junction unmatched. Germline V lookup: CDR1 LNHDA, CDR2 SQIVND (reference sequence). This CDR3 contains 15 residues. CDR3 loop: CASSIRLRQGAEAFF. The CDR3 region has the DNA TGTGCCAGTAGTATACGTTTAAGACAGGGAGCAGAAGCTTTCTTT.

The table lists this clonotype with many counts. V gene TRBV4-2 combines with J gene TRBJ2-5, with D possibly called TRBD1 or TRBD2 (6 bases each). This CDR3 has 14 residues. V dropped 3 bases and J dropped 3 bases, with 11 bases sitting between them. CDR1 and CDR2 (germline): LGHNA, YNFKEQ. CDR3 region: CASSHPGGKETQYF. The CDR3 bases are TGTGCCAGCAGCCATCCCGGGGGCAAAGAGACCCAGTACTTC.

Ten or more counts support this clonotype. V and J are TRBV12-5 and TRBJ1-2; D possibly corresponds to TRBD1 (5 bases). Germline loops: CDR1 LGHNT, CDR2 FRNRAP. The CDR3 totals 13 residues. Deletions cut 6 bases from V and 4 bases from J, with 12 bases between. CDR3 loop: CASGRTYTYGYTF. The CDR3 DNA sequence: TGTGCTAGTGGCCGGACATACACCTATGGCTACACCTTC.

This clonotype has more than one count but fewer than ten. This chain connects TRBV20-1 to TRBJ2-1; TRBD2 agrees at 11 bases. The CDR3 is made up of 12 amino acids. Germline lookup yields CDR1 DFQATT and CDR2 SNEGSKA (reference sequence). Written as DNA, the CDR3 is TGCAGGTTTAGCGGGGGGGCATATGAGCAGTTCTTC. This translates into CRFSGGAYEQFF.